The next 18 T cell receptor beta chains were all read from a single sample in a study of blood T cells in healthy people across ages. Through a sample-barcoded 5' primer and a J-beta primer mix, a second PCR was run for roughly 6 to 12 cycles. Using its own MiXCR run on the 5' RACE reads, TCRdb lists one record per CDR3 protein. The repertoire holds fewer than 800,000 distinct CDR3 sequences, with over 20% as singletons. Sequencing was performed on blood. These receptors all stem from a man aged 70 or older in good health.

The chain combines TRBV5-1 with TRBJ2-5, with 8 nucleotides matching TRBD2. The better agreement between TRBJ2-1 and the DNA end casts doubt on the J call. Germline lookup yields CDR1 SGHRS and CDR2 YFSETQ. The length of the CDR3 is 13 residues. CDR3 sequence reads: CASSSGLAREQFF. CDR3 DNA: TGCGCCAGCAGCTCCGGACTAGCTCGTGAGCAGTTCTTC.

The rearrangement joins TRBV3-1 to TRBJ2-5; D not resolved. The J call is uncertain, as TRBJ2-1 better fits the DNA end. Per germline, CDR1 LGHDT and CDR2 YNNKEL (reference sequence). The CDR3 loop spans 13 amino acids. CDR3 DNA sequence: TGTGCCAGCAGCCAAGAGATTTACAATGAGCAGTTCTTC. It yields the protein CASSQEIYNEQFF.

This clonotype was recorded a few times. The chain joins TRBV20-1 to TRBJ2-3; perhaps TRBD2 as D (6 bases). From germline, CDR1 is DFQATT and CDR2 SNEGSKA (reference sequence). V dropped 1 base and J dropped 6 bases, with 14 bases sitting between them. The CDR3 sequence is 14 residues long. CDR3 sequence reads: CSARGYGGVDTQYF. CDR3 DNA sequence: TGCAGTGCTAGAGGCTACGGAGGGGTGGATACGCAGTATTTT.

This clonotype was seen a few times. This rearrangement joins TRBV14 to TRBJ2-7; possible D gene TRBD1, 6 bases. Looked up from germline, CDR1 is SGHDN and CDR2 is FVKESK. This CDR3 contains 15 residues. V dropped 1 base and J dropped 1 base, with 11 bases sitting between them. The CDR3 protein is CASSQAGTLSYEQYF. Written as DNA, the CDR3 is TGTGCCAGCAGCCAAGCGGGGACATTATCCTACGAGCAGTACTTC.

The rearrangement links TRBV9 to TRBJ1-6, with TRBD1 as a possible D gene (5 bases). The germline gives CDR1 SGDLS, CDR2 YYNGEE. Deletions cut 3 bases from V and 0 bases from J, with 10 bases between. CDR3 length: 16 amino acids. CDR3 bases: TGTGCCAGCAGCGAGGAGGGGAGCTCCTATAATTCACCCCTCCACTTT. Its translation is CASSEEGSSYNSPLHF.

This chain uses TRBV5-6 with TRBJ1-2, with a tentative D call TRBD1 (5 bases). This CDR3 spans 17 amino acids. V lost 5 bases and J 8 bases, leaving 28 bases between the germline ends. Germline values: CDR1 SGHDT, CDR2 YYEEEE. This CDR3 reads CASSSSMGGYGHGGYTF. CDR3 DNA: TGTGCCAGCAGTTCCTCCATGGGGGGGTACGGTCATGGAGGCTACACCTTC.

The chain links TRBV20-1 to TRBJ1-2; TRBD1 is a possible D gene (5 bases). This CDR3 is 13 amino acids long. Germline V lookup: CDR1 DFQATT, CDR2 SNEGSKA (reference sequence). With 4 bases removed from V and 2 bases from J, the gap between germline ends came to 11 bases. The CDR3 DNA sequence: TGCAGTGCTACGAGGGACCTAAACTATGGCTACACCTTC. It yields the protein CSATRDLNYGYTF.

In its sample, this clonotype was seen a few times. This chain links TRBV20-1 with TRBJ1-1; the D gene is possibly TRBD1 (6 bases). Trimming took off 3 bases at V and 0 bases at J, with 14 bases between the two ends. The germline gives CDR1 DFQATT, CDR2 SNEGSKA (reference sequence). The CDR3 runs 15 residues. This CDR3 is CSASSFRDMNTEAFF. In DNA, the CDR3 is TGCAGTGCTAGCAGTTTTCGGGACATGAACACTGAAGCTTTCTTT.

The chain has TRBV5-6 and TRBJ1-2; D is uncertain. Between the trimmed V and J ends, which lost 4 bases and 4 bases, there was a span of 14 bases. CDR1 is SGHDT and CDR2 is YYEEEE in the germline V gene. The CDR3 has 14 amino acids. CDR3 loop: CASSPEGRLYGYTF. In DNA, the CDR3 is TGTGCCAGCAGCCCCGAGGGTCGGCTCTATGGCTACACCTTC.

This clonotype was seen a handful of times. This rearrangement joins TRBV28 to TRBJ1-3; no clear D. The CDR3 runs to 12 residues. Germline CDR1 MDHEN, CDR2 SYDVKM. V was shortened by 7 bases and J by 8 bases, with 12 bases between the two germline ends. The DNA of the CDR3 is TGTGCCAGCACCCTCGAGGGTGACACCATATATTTT. It translates to CASTLEGDTIYF.

This clonotype was observed many times. A junction end diverges from the germline sequence, so it may reflect a read error. The chain uses TRBV5-1 and TRBJ2-3, with D perhaps matching TRBD1 (5 bases). Germline values: CDR1 SGHRS, CDR2 YFSETQ. The CDR3 consists of 13 residues. Written as DNA, the CDR3 is TGTGCCAGCAGCTTACAGGGCACAGATACGCAGTATTTT. Translated: CASSLQGTDTQYF. Variable domain in full (rest from reference TRBV5-1 and TRBJ2-3): KAGVTQTPRYLIKTRGQQVTLSCSPISGHRSVSWYQQTPGQGLQFLFEYFSETQRNKGNFPGRFSGRQFSNSRSEMNVSTLELGDSALYLCASSLQGTDTQYFGPGTRLTVL.

Written as DNA, the CDR3 is TGTGCCACCTCCGGGACTAGCGGGAGGACCAATGAGCAGTTCTTC. Translating gives CATSGTSGRTNEQFF. The chain couples TRBV2 to TRBJ2-1; 15 bases align to TRBD2. The junction had 7 bases not matched to a gene; V was cut back by 10 bases and J by 6 bases. The CDR3 extends over 15 amino acids. Germline loops: CDR1 SNHLY, CDR2 FYNNEI.

This clonotype was found many times. This chain joins TRBV11-2 and TRBJ1-4; 9 nucleotides agree with TRBD1. Trimming cost V 0 bases and J 7 bases; bases outside gene matches: 6. CDR3 length: 16 amino acids. CDR1 and CDR2 (germline): SGHAT, FQNNGV. The CDR3, as DNA: TGTGCCAGCAGCTTAGATCTTAACAGGGGGCGTGAAAAACTGTTTTTT. Its translation: CASSLDLNRGREKLFF.

Only a few counts were recorded for this clonotype. This sequence may be a read error, since a much larger clone differs from it by one base. The chain is built from TRBV12-3 or TRBV12-4 and TRBJ2-5; D might be TRBD1 (6 bases). The V and J ends lost 5 bases and 2 bases respectively, with 9 bases between them. This CDR3 has 13 residues. CDR3: CASSGTTQETQYF. The CDR3 nucleotides are TGTGCCAGCAGTGGGACAACGCAAGAGACCCAGTACTTC.

The chain employs TRBV28 and TRBJ1-2; 7 bases match TRBD1. CDR1 MDHEN and CDR2 SYDVKM come from the germline V gene. This CDR3 comprises 14 residues. The J segment lost 4 bases and the V segment lost 1 base, leaving 3 bases of the junction unmatched. Here the CDR3 reads CASSLLTGTYGYTF. The CDR3 bases are TGTGCCAGCAGTTTATTGACAGGGACCTATGGCTACACCTTC.

In nucleotides, the CDR3 is TGTGCCAGCAGTTACCCTAGCGGGAGCGGCAATGAGCAGTTCTTC. Amino acids: CASSYPSGSGNEQFF. The chain couples TRBV6-6 to TRBJ2-1; TRBD2 matches at 10 bases. Trimming cost V 2 bases and J 6 bases; bases outside gene matches: 4. The CDR3 covers 15 residues. Germline loops: CDR1 MNHNY, CDR2 SVGAGI (reference sequence).

CDR3 sequence (DNA): TGTGCCAGCAGCTTAGGCGGGGACTGGGAAAAACTGTTTTTT. Protein sequence: CASSLGGDWEKLFF. V usage is TRBV7-2 and J usage is TRBJ1-4; TRBD1 might be the D (5 bases). Germline V CDR1 and CDR2: SGHTA, FQGNSA. V shed 1 base and J shed 8 bases, with 11 bases lying between them. CDR3 length: 14 amino acids.

This chain connects TRBV5-1 to TRBJ2-5, with D tentatively TRBD2 (5 bases). The J call is in doubt because the DNA end fits TRBJ2-7 better. The CDR3 consists of 16 residues. Germline loops: CDR1 SGHRS, CDR2 YFSETQ. DNA of the CDR3: TGCGCCAGCAGCTTGGAGCCGGGGTATGAGGTCTACGAGCAGTACTTC. It specifies CASSLEPGYEVYEQYF.